Each of the 5 T cell receptor beta chains below was sequenced from the same sample in a study of shared clonotypes between healthy human individuals. Method: immunoSEQ multiplex PCR; TCRdb's copy keeps in-frame clones and lacks some. The repertoire holds around 990,000 clones, with roughly 80% as singletons. The sample taken for sequencing was memory CD4+ T cells from PBMCs. Subset indicated: CD45RA-negative fraction. The receptors were sampled from a man aged 18 to 35 in good health. Some clones in this sample may be carry-over from other donors' samples.

The CDR3 nucleotides read TGTGCCAGCAGCCAAGTCCAGCGGGAGAACGGGGAGCTGTTTTTT. This gives the protein CASSQVQRENGELFF. The chain uses TRBV4-2 and TRBJ2-2; 8 bases match TRBD2. V was clipped by 1 base and J by 7 bases; unmatched bases: 5. The CDR3 spans 15 residues. CDR1 and CDR2 from the germline V gene are LGHNA and YNFKEQ.

The V call is TRBV29-1, the J call TRBJ2-7, with 12 bases identical to TRBD2. CDR1 and CDR2 (germline): SQVTM, ANQGSEA. The CDR3 totals 13 residues. V trimming: 6 bases; J trimming: 7 bases; junction bases outside the gene matches: 7. As DNA, the CDR3 is TGCAGCGTGGGGGGTGGACTAGCGGGAGAGCAGTACTTC. Translated, it gives CSVGGGLAGEQYF.

The V call is TRBV28, the J call TRBJ2-6; 11 bases match TRBD1. The V segment lost 6 bases and the J segment 4 bases; nucleotides outside the gene matches: 8. Germline CDR1 reads MDHEN; CDR2 reads SYDVKM. This CDR3 is 17 amino acids long. CDR3 sequence reads: CASSPGQGAGGANVLTF. For the CDR3, the DNA is TGTGCCAGCAGCCCAGGACAGGGGGCAGGAGGGGCCAACGTCCTGACTTTC. The full variable domain, completed using reference TRBV28 and TRBJ2-6, is DVKVTQSSRYLVKRTGEKVFLECVQDMDHENMFWYRQDPGLGLRLIYFSYDVKMKEKGDIPEGYSVSREKKERFSLILESASTNQTSMYLCASSPGQGAGGANVLTFGAGSRLTVL.

The chain joins TRBV7-9 to TRBJ1-2; 9 positions agree with TRBD1. The CDR3 extends over 17 amino acids. Trimming took 4 bases from V and 0 from J; bases not matched to a gene: 9. Germline CDR1 reads SEHNR; CDR2 reads FQNEAQ (reference sequence). The CDR3 DNA reads TGTGCCAGCAGCTCCCGGGGGACAGGGATTTCTAACTATGGCTACACCTTC. It specifies CASSSRGTGISNYGYTF.

This chain uses TRBV9 with TRBJ2-3, with 8 bases aligning to TRBD2. Germline CDR1 is SGDLS and CDR2 is YYNGEE. This CDR3 spans 16 amino acids. Trimming removed 4 bases from V and 1 base from J; junction bases left unmatched: 8. CDR3 sequence: CASSSQRERRTDTQYF. The CDR3 nucleotides are TGTGCCAGCAGCTCTCAGCGGGAGAGACGCACAGATACGCAGTATTTT.